What follows is one T cell receptor (beta chain) and its context. Its target is unknown. This entry comes from a study of T cells in localized non-small cell lung cancer. Clones were read by immunoSEQ multiplex PCR, and TCRdb kept only the in-frame ones, dropping some. The sample shows some 71,000 clones, roughly 81% of them seen only once. Study observations and caveats: Elevated blood T cell density was associated with longer overall survival. In adjacent lung, a median around 57 of the top 100 tumor clones were found. Of the tissues analyzed, uninvolved adjacent lung showed maximal T cell clonality, greater than tumor. A single tumor region was sequenced, leaving heterogeneity possible.

This receptor was taken from a female donor of 60 years or more with stage I lung adenocarcinoma. Sequenced material: peripheral blood, taken before any cancer treatment.

The DNA of the CDR3 is TGTGCCAGCAGCTTGGGCGCGGGTATCTACAATGAGCAGTTCTTC. It encodes CASSLGAGIYNEQFF. V is TRBV7-2 and J is TRBJ2-1; possibly TRBD2 for D (5 bases). Trimming pared 3 bases from V and 3 bases from J, leaving 12 bases between. Germline CDR1 reads SGHTA; CDR2 reads FQGNSA. The CDR3 totals 15 residues. Drawing the rest from reference TRBV7-2 and TRBJ2-1, the complete variable domain is GAGVSQSPSNKVTEKGKDVELRCDPISGHTALYWYRQSLGQGLEFLIYFQGNSAPDKSGLPSDRFSAERTGGSVSTLTIQRTQQEDSAVYLCASSLGAGIYNEQFFGPGTRLTVL.